Shown below are 9 T cell receptor beta chains from a single sample sequenced in a study of T cells in Graves' hyperthyroidism and ophthalmopathy. The investigators amplified TCR beta CDR3 regions from RNA transcripts. HTBI primers were used for first-round RT-PCR of the TCR CDR3. TCRdb reprocessed the multiplex PCR reads with MiXCR, giving one entry per CDR3 protein. The sample includes 600,000 or so distinct CDR3 sequences, 40% to 55% of them seen just once. Sequenced: peripheral blood or thyroid tissue (not recorded which). Receptors were obtained from a woman under 30 with Graves' hyperthyroidism.

The chain carries TRBV15 and TRBJ2-7, with 8 bases aligning to TRBD2. Germline trimming cut 1 base from V and 0 bases from J; bases unmatched to any gene: 2. Germline CDR1 is LNHNV and CDR2 is YYDKDF (reference sequence). The CDR3 is 15 amino acids. In DNA, the CDR3 is TGTGCCACCAGCAGAGGGCGGGAGGACTCCTACGAGCAGTACTTC. This encodes CATSRGREDSYEQYF.

This clonotype has a count of ten or more. V usage is TRBV24-1 and J usage is TRBJ2-7, with D maybe TRBD1 (6 bases). The V and J ends lost 4 bases and 6 bases respectively, with 12 bases between them. CDR1 is KGHDR, CDR2 SFDVKD, per germline. CDR3 length: 13 amino acids. In DNA form, the CDR3 reads TGTGCCACCAGTGAGGCAGGGGTCGGCGAGCAGTACTTC. Encoded protein: CATSEAGVGEQYF.

This sequence joins TRBV24-1 and TRBJ2-6, with D perhaps being TRBD1 or TRBD2 (5 bases each). The CDR3 spans 14 residues. Germline V CDR1 and CDR2: KGHDR, SFDVKD. V was pared by 2 bases and J by 7 bases, with 8 bases between. The CDR3 nucleotides read TGTGCCACCAGTGATTGGGGGACCGCCAACGTCCTGACTTTC. This encodes CATSDWGTANVLTF.

The chain has TRBV7-9 and TRBJ1-2, with 8 bases aligning to TRBD1. Germline V lookup: CDR1 SEHNR, CDR2 FQNEAQ (reference sequence). V shed 11 bases and J 4 bases; nucleotides not matched to a gene: 12. CDR3 length: 14 amino acids. The CDR3 loop reads CAGSNTGTGYGYTF. In DNA, the CDR3 is TGTGCCGGTAGTAACACCGGGACAGGCTATGGCTACACCTTC.

There are a few counts of this clonotype. The V call is TRBV20-1, the J call TRBJ1-5; perhaps TRBD1 as D (5 bases). Germline V lookup: CDR1 DFQATT, CDR2 SNEGSKA (reference sequence). The CDR3 covers 12 residues. V was trimmed by 6 bases and J by 10 bases, leaving 16 bases between them. The DNA for the CDR3 is TGCAGTGCCAGCGGGGGTAAACACCCCCAGCATTTT. The encoded protein is CSASGGKHPQHF.

This clonotype was observed a few times. The genes are TRBV20-1 and TRBJ2-7, with 7 nucleotides matching TRBD1. V was pared by 1 base and J by 7 bases, with 10 bases of the junction left unmatched. This CDR3 has 14 amino acids. Germline CDR1 DFQATT, CDR2 SNEGSKA (reference sequence). This chain's CDR3 is CSARGGQQGLEQYF. CDR3 bases: TGCAGTGCTAGAGGGGGACAGCAGGGCCTTGAGCAGTACTTC.

A note on this clonotype: Since a much larger clone is just one base distant, this may be a read error. The chain links TRBV7-9 to TRBJ2-5; 7 positions agree with TRBD2. Germline CDR1 reads SEHNR; CDR2 reads FQNEAQ (reference sequence). Trimming cost V 5 bases and J 9 bases; bases outside gene matches: 12. CDR3 length equals 14 residues. The CDR3 DNA reads as TGTGCCAGCAGCATACCTTCTGTTCGGGAGGCCCAGTACTTC. It is translated as CASSIPSVREAQYF.

Of note for this clonotype: Its ends do not fully match the called genes, so a read error is possible. CDR3 in DNA: TGCGCCAGCAGCTTCCAGCGGAGGGACGAGCAGTACTTC. This codes for CASSFQRRDEQYF. The chain employs TRBV7-3 and TRBJ2-7, with D possibly being TRBD2 (6 bases). The CDR3 has 13 residues. Germline CDR1 reads SGHTA; CDR2 reads FQGTGA.

This clonotype was counted at least ten times. The chain has TRBV15 and TRBJ2-7; the match to TRBD2 covers 7 bases. The CDR3 is made up of 13 amino acids. CDR1 is LNHNV and CDR2 is YYDKDF in the germline V gene (reference sequence). V was pared by 5 bases and J by 13 bases, with 14 bases of the junction left unmatched. As DNA, the CDR3 is TGTGCCACCAGCTCCAGCGGGGCCAGGAGGTTATACTTC. Amino acids: CATSSSGARRLYF.